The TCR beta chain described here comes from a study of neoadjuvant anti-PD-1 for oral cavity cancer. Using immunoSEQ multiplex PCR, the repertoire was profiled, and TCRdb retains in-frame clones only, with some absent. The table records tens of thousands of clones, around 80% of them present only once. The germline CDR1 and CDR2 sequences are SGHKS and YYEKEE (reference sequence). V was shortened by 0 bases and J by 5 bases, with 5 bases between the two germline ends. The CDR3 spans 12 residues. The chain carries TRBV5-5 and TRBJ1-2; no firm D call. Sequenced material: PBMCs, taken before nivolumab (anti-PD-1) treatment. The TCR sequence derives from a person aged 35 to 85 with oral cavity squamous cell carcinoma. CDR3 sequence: CASSLDRYGYTF. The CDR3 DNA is TGTGCCAGCAGCTTGGACAGATATGGCTACACCTTC.